The rows below give T cell receptor beta chains drawn from one sample of a study of STAT5B mutations in CD4+ large granular lymphocyte leukemia. The repertoire was sequenced with immunoSEQ multiplex PCR; TCRdb's copy has only in-frame clones and lacks some. Among about 36,000 clones listed, around 75% were seen once. Sequencing was carried out using CD4+ T cells from blood buffy coats. The receptors shown here come from a human donor in good health. Both conserved end residues are part of each CDR3. Fields, in order: J gene, clone size, V gene, D gene, CDR3 protein, CDR3 DNA. The D gene is left open where the match is weak. Clone size is not always given. Where it is, it says once, few, many or a class for expanded clones.

J gene: TRBJ1-2; clone size: .; V gene: TRBV27; D gene: .; CDR3 protein: CASSPLTGRFNYGYTF; CDR3 DNA: TGTGCCAGCAGTCCCCTCACGGGGAGATTTAACTATGGCTACACCTTC
J gene: TRBJ2-2; clone size: .; V gene: TRBV6-5; D gene: TRBD2; CDR3 protein: CASSYRGGHTGELFF; CDR3 DNA: TGTGCCAGCAGTTACCGGGGGGGCCACACCGGGGAGCTGTTTTTT
J gene: TRBJ1-5; clone size: .; V gene: TRBV7-9; D gene: .; CDR3 protein: CASSLRAGRGQPQHF; CDR3 DNA: TGTGCCAGCAGCCTCCGGGCCGGCCGAGGGCAGCCCCAGCATTTT
J gene: TRBJ1-4; clone size: .; V gene: TRBV4-1; D gene: .; CDR3 protein: CASSQDPSSTENEKLFF; CDR3 DNA: TGCGCCAGCAGCCAAGATCCCTCATCAACGGAAAATGAAAAACTGTTTTTT
J gene: TRBJ1-5; clone size: few; V gene: TRBV6-5; D gene: .; CDR3 protein: CASSYSRYVQPQHF; CDR3 DNA: TGTGCCAGCAGTTACTCGCGATATGTGCAGCCCCAGCATTTT
J gene: TRBJ1-1; clone size: .; V gene: TRBV6-5; D gene: .; CDR3 protein: CASSKAASGGTEAFF; CDR3 DNA: TGTGCCAGCAGCAAGGCCGCGTCGGGTGGAACTGAAGCTTTCTTT
J gene: TRBJ2-4; clone size: .; V gene: TRBV7-2; D gene: .; CDR3 protein: CASSLAGEWIQYF; CDR3 DNA: TGTGCCAGCAGCTTAGCAGGCGAATGGATTCAGTACTTC
J gene: TRBJ2-3; clone size: .; V gene: TRBV7-9; D gene: TRBD1; CDR3 protein: CASSPRTGQYKADTQYF; CDR3 DNA: TGTGCCAGCAGCCCCCGGACAGGGCAATACAAGGCAGATACGCAGTATTTT
J gene: TRBJ1-1; clone size: once; V gene: TRBV18; D gene: .; CDR3 protein: CASSPREGVMNTEAFF; CDR3 DNA: TGTGCCAGCTCACCACGGGAAGGGGTAATGAACACTGAAGCTTTCTTT
J gene: TRBJ2-7; clone size: .; V gene: TRBV18; D gene: .; CDR3 protein: CASSPSFLRGSYEQYF; CDR3 DNA: TGTGCCAGCTCACCATCCTTTCTGAGAGGAAGCTACGAGCAGTACTTC
J gene: TRBJ2-3; clone size: .; V gene: TRBV2; D gene: .; CDR3 protein: CASNRAASTDTQYF; CDR3 DNA: TGTGCCAGCAACCGGGCCGCAAGCACAGATACGCAGTATTTT
J gene: TRBJ1-2; clone size: .; V gene: TRBV6-6; D gene: TRBD1; CDR3 protein: CASSSEYRGSYTF; CDR3 DNA: TGTGCCAGCAGTTCGGAATACAGGGGGTCCTACACCTTC
J gene: TRBJ1-4; clone size: .; V gene: TRBV28; D gene: TRBD1; CDR3 protein: CASTQGATNEKLFF; CDR3 DNA: TGTGCCAGCACCCAGGGGGCAACTAATGAAAAACTGTTTTTT
J gene: TRBJ2-2; clone size: once; V gene: TRBV11-2; D gene: TRBD1; CDR3 protein: CASSWDRGSAGELFF; CDR3 DNA: TGTGCCAGCAGCTGGGACAGGGGGAGTGCCGGGGAGCTGTTTTTT
J gene: TRBJ1-6; clone size: .; V gene: TRBV7-9; D gene: TRBD1; CDR3 protein: CASTPQGQGNSPLHF; CDR3 DNA: TGTGCCAGCACCCCCCAGGGACAGGGTAATTCACCCCTCCACTTT
J gene: TRBJ2-4; clone size: .; V gene: TRBV10-1; D gene: .; CDR3 protein: CASSEGLDKNIQYF; CDR3 DNA: TGCGCCAGCAGTGAGGGACTGGACAAAAACATTCAGTACTTC
J gene: TRBJ1-5; clone size: .; V gene: TRBV19; D gene: .; CDR3 protein: CASSIPIGAQPQHF; CDR3 DNA: TGTGCCAGTAGTATACCTATAGGGGCCCAGCCCCAGCATTTT
J gene: TRBJ1-3; clone size: .; V gene: TRBV7-2; D gene: TRBD1; CDR3 protein: CASSSTGTGRHTIYF; CDR3 DNA: TGTGCCAGCAGCTCGACCGGGACAGGGCGACACACCATATATTTT
J gene: TRBJ2-7; clone size: .; V gene: TRBV5-3; D gene: TRBD2; CDR3 protein: CARSLGLAGDPHEQYF; CDR3 DNA: TGTGCCAGAAGTCTTGGACTAGCGGGAGATCCCCACGAGCAGTACTTC
J gene: TRBJ2-5; clone size: once; V gene: TRBV11-1; D gene: TRBD1; CDR3 protein: CASSRTGQETQYF; CDR3 DNA: TGTGCCAGCAGTCGGACAGGGCAAGAGACCCAGTACTTC
J gene: TRBJ2-2; clone size: .; V gene: TRBV7-9; D gene: .; CDR3 protein: CASSLFGGGGGELFF; CDR3 DNA: TGTGCCAGCAGCTTATTCGGCGGGGGCGGCGGGGAGCTGTTTTTT
J gene: TRBJ1-2; clone size: .; V gene: TRBV27; D gene: TRBD1; CDR3 protein: CASRLGQGWGGYTF; CDR3 DNA: TGTGCCAGCAGACTAGGACAGGGTTGGGGTGGCTACACCTTC
J gene: TRBJ2-2; clone size: .; V gene: TRBV11-3; D gene: .; CDR3 protein: CASSLQDSPTRRELFF; CDR3 DNA: TGTGCCAGCAGCCTTCAGGATAGCCCAACCCGTCGGGAGCTGTTTTTT
J gene: TRBJ2-5; clone size: .; V gene: TRBV4-1; D gene: TRBD2; CDR3 protein: CASSQAGLAGQETQYF; CDR3 DNA: TGCGCCAGCAGCCAAGCGGGACTAGCGGGGCAAGAGACCCAGTACTTC
J gene: TRBJ2-7; clone size: .; V gene: TRBV6-6; D gene: .; CDR3 protein: CASDDGGSYEQYF; CDR3 DNA: TGTGCCAGCGACGACGGGGGTTCCTACGAGCAGTACTTC
J gene: TRBJ2-1; clone size: .; V gene: TRBV11-1; D gene: .; CDR3 protein: CASRARAGPYNEQFF; CDR3 DNA: TGTGCCAGCAGGGCGAGGGCAGGTCCGTACAATGAGCAGTTCTTC
J gene: TRBJ2-5; clone size: .; V gene: TRBV7-2; D gene: .; CDR3 protein: CASSSTRGGVQETQYF; CDR3 DNA: TGTGCCAGCAGCTCCACCCGTGGTGGGGTTCAAGAGACCCAGTACTTC
J gene: TRBJ2-5; clone size: .; V gene: TRBV7-2; D gene: TRBD2; CDR3 protein: CASSFSGGAGQETQYF; CDR3 DNA: TGTGCCAGCAGCTTTAGCGGGGGGGCCGGGCAAGAGACCCAGTACTTC
J gene: TRBJ1-4; clone size: few; V gene: TRBV7-6; D gene: TRBD1; CDR3 protein: CASSLGTGNEKLFF; CDR3 DNA: TGTGCCAGCAGCCTAGGGACAGGGAATGAAAAACTGTTTTTT
J gene: TRBJ2-7; clone size: .; V gene: TRBV10-3; D gene: .; CDR3 protein: CAIKRAQTYEQYF; CDR3 DNA: TGTGCCATCAAACGGGCCCAAACCTACGAGCAGTACTTC
J gene: TRBJ2-1; clone size: .; V gene: TRBV5-1; D gene: TRBD2; CDR3 protein: CASSSVRLGTSGRAEQFF; CDR3 DNA: TGCGCCAGCAGCTCGGTGCGGTTAGGGACTAGCGGGAGGGCTGAGCAGTTCTTC
J gene: TRBJ2-1; clone size: .; V gene: TRBV25-1; D gene: .; CDR3 protein: CASSEVGGSYNEQFF; CDR3 DNA: TGTGCCAGCAGTGAAGTGGGGGGCTCCTACAATGAGCAGTTCTTC
J gene: TRBJ1-6; clone size: .; V gene: TRBV5-1; D gene: .; CDR3 protein: CASSLDSFNSPLHF; CDR3 DNA: TGCGCCAGCAGCTTGGACAGCTTTAATTCACCCCTCCACTTT
J gene: TRBJ1-1; clone size: .; V gene: TRBV7-7; D gene: .; CDR3 protein: CASSSQMGAEAFF; CDR3 DNA: TGTGCCAGCAGCTCACAAATGGGGGCTGAAGCTTTCTTT
J gene: TRBJ1-5; clone size: few; V gene: TRBV30; D gene: .; CDR3 protein: CAWSPALNSNQPQHF; CDR3 DNA: TGTGCCTGGAGTCCGGCCCTCAATAGCAATCAGCCCCAGCATTTT
J gene: TRBJ1-6; clone size: .; V gene: TRBV7-2; D gene: .; CDR3 protein: CASSLASGVNSPLHF; CDR3 DNA: TGTGCCAGCAGCTTAGCGTCAGGGGTTAATTCACCCCTCCACTTT
J gene: TRBJ2-5; clone size: .; V gene: TRBV5-1; D gene: TRBD1; CDR3 protein: CASSPGGTGYETQYF; CDR3 DNA: TGCGCCAGCAGCCCTGGGGGGACAGGGTACGAGACCCAGTACTTC
J gene: TRBJ2-5; clone size: .; V gene: TRBV7-9; D gene: .; CDR3 protein: CASSLPGQQETQYF; CDR3 DNA: TGTGCCAGCAGCTTACCGGGACAACAAGAGACCCAGTACTTC
J gene: TRBJ1-4; clone size: .; V gene: TRBV4-3; D gene: .; CDR3 protein: CASSQLAGTTNEKLFF; CDR3 DNA: TGCGCCAGCAGCCAACTGGCAGGAACAACTAATGAAAAACTGTTTTTT
J gene: TRBJ1-4; clone size: .; V gene: TRBV7-6; D gene: TRBD1; CDR3 protein: CASSLRTGTGGEKLFF; CDR3 DNA: TGTGCCAGCAGCTTAAGAACCGGGACAGGGGGCGAAAAACTGTTTTTT
J gene: TRBJ1-1; clone size: few; V gene: TRBV7-3; D gene: .; CDR3 protein: CASSSRGEATEAFF; CDR3 DNA: TGTGCCAGCAGCTCGAGGGGGGAGGCGACTGAAGCTTTCTTT
J gene: TRBJ2-4; clone size: .; V gene: TRBV5-6; D gene: .; CDR3 protein: CASSPTSSKNIQYF; CDR3 DNA: TGTGCCAGCTCTCCGACTAGTTCCAAAAACATTCAGTACTTC
J gene: TRBJ2-2; clone size: once; V gene: TRBV30; D gene: .; CDR3 protein: CAWSVLPRVGELFF; CDR3 DNA: TGTGCCTGGAGTGTACTTCCGCGGGTCGGGGAGCTGTTTTTT